This T cell receptor beta chain was identified in a study of regulatory and conventional T cells in RAG deficiency. Overall study findings and caveats: Shannon entropy fell and Simpson indices rose in RAG-deficient patients. Omenn syndrome and CID/AS patients had roughly 100-fold fewer unique Treg TCR beta sequences, versus roughly 10-fold elsewhere.

Details on this clone: Its specificity is unknown.

Repertoires were generated with immunoSEQ multiplex PCR, while TCRdb's copy carries only in-frame clones and drops some. This table holds under 45,000 clones, 60% to 85% found once. Blood CD4+ CD25-low CD127-high conventional T cells supplied the genomic DNA template. The same sample was also used in a study of regulatory T cells. That work contributes: The primer mix had 52 TRBV and 13 TRBJ primers. Skewed V and J usage and few unique V-J pairs marked patient repertoires, most in Tregs.

The sequenced sample consisted of CD4+ effector T cells sorted from blood. The TCR originated in a human donor in good health.

CDR3 DNA: TGTGCCAGCAGCCCGTTAATGGACAGGGGGGACAATGAGCAGTTCTTC. Protein product: CASSPLMDRGDNEQFF. This rearrangement joins TRBV11-2 to TRBJ2-1; 10 bases are a match to TRBD1. The V gene end was trimmed by 5 bases and the J gene end by 5 bases; junction bases not matched to a gene: 9. This CDR3 has 16 amino acids. Germline CDR1 reads SGHAT; CDR2 reads FQNNGV. The variable domain in full, with the rest retrieved from reference TRBV11-2 and TRBJ2-1, is EAGVAQSPRYKIIEKRQSVAFWCNPISGHATLYWYQQILGQGPKLLIQFQNNGVVDDSQLPKDRFSAERLKGVDSTLKIQPAKLEDSAVYLCASSPLMDRGDNEQFFGPGTRLTVL.